This T cell receptor (beta chain) was documented in a study of regulatory T cells in long-lasting Graves disease (dated by TCRdb to the early 2020s). Study-wide context: Persistent Graves' disease was defined as persistently positive TSH receptor autoantibodies together with antithyroid drug treatment for over 5 years. Patients with persistent Graves' disease were compared with patients with newly diagnosed Graves' disease using TCR sequencing and RNA sequencing of peripheral blood. The study was registered as a clinical trial and conducted in China. A total of approximately 35 samples underwent TCR sequencing: some 13 from persistent and some 20 from newly diagnosed Graves' disease patients. Persistent Graves' disease patients in the clinical cohort had taken antithyroid drugs for roughly ten years on average.

Notes on this clonotype: What this receptor recognizes is not known. There are no base qualities to consult, and no much larger clone falls within one base.

On the study overall, not on this receptor specifically: As a limitation, the authors acknowledged that the small sample size may reduce accuracy. A larger number of public clonotypes was shared among persistent patients (approximately 3,000) than among newly diagnosed patients (around 970). Sequencing and analysis were limited to the TCR beta chain. The study examined only peripheral blood because the primary lesion, thyroid tissue, could not be accessed. Preferential use of TRBV28, TRBJ1-2 and TRBJ2-5 was observed in persistent disease, whereas TRBV20-1 and TRBJ2-1 were favored in newly diagnosed disease. Lower TCR Shannon entropy and fewer highly expanded clones were observed in persistent Graves' disease patients than in newly diagnosed patients, which suggested clonal expansion.

Library generation was performed with multiplex PCR. Sequencing was performed on an Illumina HiSeq 4000. To build TCR beta libraries, CDR3 regions were amplified by Arm-PCR using iRepertoire HTBI primers. PCR products were gel purified before sequencing. The authors' analysis ran thus. A total of 62 TRBV and some 15 TRBJ segments were identified across samples and were used for gene usage analysis of CDR3 amino acid clonotypes. COPE and FqMerger were used to merge filtered high-quality paired reads into contigs. BLAST was used to align contigs to the IMGT TRBV, TRBD and TRBJ reference genes, and CDR3 was defined following IMGT. Any clonotype with a frequency above 0.1% was counted as a highly expanded clone. Shannon entropy served as the measure of repertoire diversity, while the Gini coefficient captured V-J evenness. A clonotype found in more than one individual was treated as public. The public reads were run again by TCRdb, first through fastp at Q25 and then through MiXCR, and only productive beta chains were kept. Each CDR3 protein gets just one entry, which takes the most common genes and DNA from the rows behind it. These V and J calls originate from TCRdb's pipeline instead of the authors' own analysis. The sample table holds 700,000 or so distinct CDR3 sequences, of which about 30% were seen once. Clones ranked in the top ten supply about 42% of the sample.

From cysteine to phenylalanine, the CDR3 is 14 amino acids long. Kept here is only the CDR3 DNA, which spans 42 bases and is read in frame from base 1. For CDR1 and CDR2, the germline V gene lists MDHEN and SYDVKM. For this chain, trimming is 8 bases at the V end and 0 bases at the J end, and the number of junction bases without a gene match is 4. The meaning of the sample's time point label: persistent/refractory GD, antithyroid drugs over 5 years with positive TRAb. For both TCR sequencing and RNA sequencing, RNA was extracted from PBMCs using TRIzol. Graves' disease was diagnosed according to American Thyroid Association guidelines. Patients for the study were recruited at an endocrinology department in Xi'an, China. Each patient gave 7.5 to 10 milliliters of peripheral blood, collected in an EDTA anticoagulant tube. Ficoll Paque Plus density gradient separation was used to isolate PBMCs, and no further T cell sorting was done. An Agilent 2100 Bioanalyzer and agarose gel were used to check RNA quality, and a NanoDrop 2000 was used to measure RNA concentration.

The sequences come from peripheral blood mononuclear cells (PBMCs), collected when the disease was refractory, from a patient treated with antithyroid drugs. The clonotype was recovered from a female donor with Graves disease. The chain links TRBV28 with TRBJ2-1, and 7 bases in between align with TRBD1. The DNA sequence is TGTGCCAGCCAAGACAGGGCCTCCTACAATGAGCAGTTCTTC. Translation gives CASQDRASYNEQFF.